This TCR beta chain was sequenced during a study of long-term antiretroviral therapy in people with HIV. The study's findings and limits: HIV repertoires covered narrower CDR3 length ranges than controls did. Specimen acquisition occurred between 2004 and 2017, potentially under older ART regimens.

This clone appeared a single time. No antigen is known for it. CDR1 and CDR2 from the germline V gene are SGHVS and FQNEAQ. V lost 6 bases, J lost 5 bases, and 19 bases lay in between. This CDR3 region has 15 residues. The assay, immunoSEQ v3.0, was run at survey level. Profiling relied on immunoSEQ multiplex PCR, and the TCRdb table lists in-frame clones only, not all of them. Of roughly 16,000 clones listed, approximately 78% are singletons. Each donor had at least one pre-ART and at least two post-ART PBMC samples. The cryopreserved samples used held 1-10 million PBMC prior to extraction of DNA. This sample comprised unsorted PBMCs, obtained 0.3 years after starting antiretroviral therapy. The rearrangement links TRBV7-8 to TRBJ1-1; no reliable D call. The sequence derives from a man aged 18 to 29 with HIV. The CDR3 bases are TGTGCCAGCAGTAAAATCGGCCGGAGAGAGACTGAAGCTTTCTTT. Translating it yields CASSKIGRRETEAFF.